What follows are 10 T cell receptor beta chains derived from one specimen sequenced in a study of CD8+ T cells in alopecia areata. Once RNA had been extracted, it was reverse transcribed into cDNA to act as the sequencing template. Using immunoSEQ multiplex PCR, the repertoire was profiled, and TCRdb retains in-frame clones only, with some absent. The data show 140,000 to 150,000 clones, over 70% seen once. The specimen was CD8+ T cells sorted from blood, collected at week 0. These receptor sequences come from a human donor with alopecia areata.

The genes are TRBV29-1 and TRBJ2-2; no clear D gene. The CDR3 sequence is 13 residues long. Deletions cut 3 bases from V and 1 base from J, with 6 bases between. CDR1 and CDR2 (germline): SQVTM, ANQGSEA. Written as DNA, the CDR3 is TGCAGCGTTGAGGTCGAGAACACCGGGGAGCTGTTTTTT. Protein sequence: CSVEVENTGELFF.

The rearrangement uses TRBV10-2 and TRBJ2-1; TRBD2 is a possible D gene (6 bases). Germline V gene sequence: CDR1 WSHSY, CDR2 SAAADI. CDR3 length equals 14 residues. V was shortened by 6 bases and J by 8 bases, with 17 bases between the two germline ends. The DNA of the CDR3 is TGCGCCAGCAGCGCACTAGCAGTTAGGGATGAGCAGTTCTTC. It codes for CASSALAVRDEQFF.

The chain links TRBV12-5 to TRBJ1-1; D is unresolved. The CDR3 sequence is 12 residues long. Looked up from germline, CDR1 is LGHNT and CDR2 is FRNRAP. V was shortened by 7 bases and J by 7 bases, with 13 bases between the two germline ends. The CDR3 reads CASAPDWGEAFF. DNA for the CDR3: TGTGCTAGTGCCCCGGACTGGGGTGAAGCTTTCTTT.

This clone was seen a handful of times. The V and J genes are TRBV4-1 and TRBJ2-3; 13 nucleotides align to TRBD2. Germline V gene lookup returns CDR1 MGHRA and CDR2 YSYEKL. V lost 3 bases and J lost 4; bases outside the gene matches: 7. This CDR3 has 17 amino acids. In DNA, the CDR3 is TGCGCCAGCAGCCAGGGTGGACTAGCGGGAGTCGCAGATACGCAGTATTTT. This translates into CASSQGGLAGVADTQYF.

This rearrangement joins TRBV14 to TRBJ2-1; D remains ambiguous. The germline V gene encodes CDR1 SGHDN and CDR2 FVKESK. This CDR3 spans 14 amino acids. V was clipped by 1 base and J by 3 bases, with 7 bases between them. CDR3 protein: CASSQVEGYNEQFF. In DNA, the CDR3 is TGTGCCAGCAGCCAAGTCGAAGGCTACAATGAGCAGTTCTTC.

This sequence joins TRBV9 and TRBJ2-3; the D gene is possibly TRBD2 (5 bases). V lost 3 bases and J 6 bases, leaving 14 bases between the germline ends. This CDR3 has 14 amino acids. Germline CDR1 is SGDLS and CDR2 is YYNGEE. CDR3 sequence reads: CASSAPRRRDTQYF. In DNA form, the CDR3 reads TGTGCCAGCAGCGCCCCTCGGAGGAGGGATACGCAGTATTTT.

V gene TRBV5-1 combines with J gene TRBJ1-1; no clear D gene. Germline-derived CDR1 and CDR2 are SGHRS and YFSETQ. V lost 4 bases to trimming and J lost 8 bases, with 15 bases between them. This CDR3 spans 13 amino acids. The CDR3 coding sequence is TGCGCCAGCAGCACAAATCTTCAGCCCGAAGCTTTCTTT. Protein product: CASSTNLQPEAFF.

The J gene is TRBJ1-5, the V gene TRBV30; 12 bases align to TRBD1. V gave up 1 base and J gave up 6 bases; unmatched junction bases: 10. From germline, CDR1 is GTSNPN and CDR2 SVGIG (reference sequence). The CDR3 contains 17 residues. CDR3 region: CAWSDQAGQGACQPQHF. CDR3 sequence (DNA): TGTGCCTGGAGTGACCAAGCGGGACAGGGGGCGTGTCAGCCCCAGCATTTT.

The J gene is TRBJ2-3, the V gene TRBV4-1, with TRBD1 matching over 10 bases. CDR3 size: 15 residues. V lost 7 bases and J lost 3; bases outside the gene matches: 7. The germline V gene has CDR1 MGHRA and CDR2 YSYEKL. CDR3 DNA sequence: TGCGCCAGCAAGGTCGGACAGGGGGGTACAGATACGCAGTATTTT. Translating gives CASKVGQGGTDTQYF.

The CDR3: CASSFYGAGEQYF. The CDR3 DNA follows: TGTGCCAGCAGCTTTTACGGGGCCGGCGAGCAGTACTTC. The chain employs TRBV7-8 and TRBJ2-7; the D gene could be TRBD1 or TRBD2 (5 bases each). Per germline, CDR1 SGHVS and CDR2 FQNEAQ. Trimming left V 3 bases short and J 6 bases short, with 12 bases between. The CDR3 has 13 residues.